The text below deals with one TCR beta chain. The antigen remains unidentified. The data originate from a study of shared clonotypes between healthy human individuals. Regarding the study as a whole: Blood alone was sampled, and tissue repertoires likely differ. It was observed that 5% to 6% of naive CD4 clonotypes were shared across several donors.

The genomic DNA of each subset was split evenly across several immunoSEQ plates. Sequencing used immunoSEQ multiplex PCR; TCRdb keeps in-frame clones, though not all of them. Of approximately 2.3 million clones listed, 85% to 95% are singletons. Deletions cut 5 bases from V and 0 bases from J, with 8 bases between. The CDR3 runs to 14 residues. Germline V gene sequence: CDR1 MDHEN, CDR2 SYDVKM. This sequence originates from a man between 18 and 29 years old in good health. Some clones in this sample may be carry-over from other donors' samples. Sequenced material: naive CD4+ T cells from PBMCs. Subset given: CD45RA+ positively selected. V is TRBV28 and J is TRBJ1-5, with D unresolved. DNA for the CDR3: TGTGCCAGCAGTAGAGAGTATAGCAATCAGCCCCAGCATTTT. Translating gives CASSREYSNQPQHF.